Listed below are T cell receptor beta chains from one sample, sequenced in a study of blood T cell repertoires in COVID-19. Assay used: immunoSEQ multiplex PCR; TCRdb lists only in-frame clones, some missing. Of about 55,000 clones listed, 82% are singletons. Input material: peripheral blood. These receptors were collected from a human donor in a cohort sampled during active or convalescent COVID-19. Each CDR3 is given with its conserved first and last residue. The D gene is left open where the match is weak. The size field is filled for only some rows; it gives once, few, many or a size class.

TRBD2 | TRBV27 | NA | CASSPPRTSGNTDTQYF
NA | TRBV14 | few | CASSGQQETQYF
NA | TRBV2 | NA | CASRSTEGGQPQHF
NA | TRBV3-1/TRBV3-2 | few | CASSPTGYVAFF
TRBD1 | TRBV9 | NA | CASSGQGADGYTF
NA | TRBV5-4 | NA | CASSLGQEAFYEQYF
TRBD1 | TRBV7-2 | NA | CASSLDRDRGNTEAFF
TRBD1 | TRBV7-9 | NA | CASSLATGAYGYTF
TRBD2 | TRBV19 | NA | CASSILAGASSGANVLTF
NA | TRBV7-2 | NA | CASSSLYATTRDTQYF
TRBD1 | TRBV10-3 | NA | CAISGKQGAWDTEAFF
NA | TRBV9 | few | CASRAGSGNTIYF
NA | TRBV9 | many | CASSVEEGSTYNEQFF
TRBD1 | TRBV9 | NA | CASSTGTGSNQPQHF
NA | TRBV10-3 | NA | CATTGSGAGANVLTF
NA | TRBV6-5 | NA | CASSQQETQYF